Presented here are 23 T cell receptor beta chains from one specimen sequenced in a study of blood T cell repertoires in COVID-19 (dated by TCRdb to about 2020). The protocol used for the library was the immunoSEQ multiplex PCR assay. The table comes from immuneACCESS by way of TCRdb, which keeps in-frame sequences with V and J called. Part of the clones is missing from these tables; in studies checked, under half for an unresolved V gene and the rest for unknown reasons. The sample table lists about 120,000 clones, around 76% of them with a count of one. Jointly, the top ten make up about 3.8% of the sample. Sequencing was done on a sample of peripheral blood. These receptors were collected from a woman over 75 with acute or convalescent COVID-19.

The chain links TRBV12-3 or TRBV12-4 to TRBJ1-4; 7 bases are shared with TRBD1. J gave up 8 bases and V 3 bases, and 3 bases lay outside the gene matches. The CDR3 length is 13 residues. This CDR3 reads CASSFSGGEKLFF. Here the CDR3 DNA reads TGTGCCAGCAGTTTTTCAGGGGGGGAAAAACTGTTTTTT.

This rearrangement joins TRBV19 to TRBJ2-1; 8 bases agree with TRBD2. Germline loops: CDR1 LNHDA, CDR2 SQIVND (reference sequence). J lost 7 bases, V lost 4 bases, and 12 bases had no gene match. The CDR3 consists of 16 residues. This chain's CDR3 is CASSTSSGPRENEQFF. CDR3 in DNA: TGTGCCAGTAGTACCTCTAGCGGGCCCCGAGAAAATGAGCAGTTCTTC.

The chain joins TRBV18 to TRBJ1-4, with D possibly TRBD1 on 6 matching bases. Trimming shortened V by 2 bases and J by 0 bases, and 13 bases separated the two germline ends. The CDR3 is 17 residues long. Germline loops: CDR1 KGHSH, CDR2 LQKENI. CDR3 protein: CASSPENRAATNEKLFF. Written as DNA, the CDR3 is TGTGCCAGCTCACCAGAGAACAGGGCAGCAACTAATGAAAAACTGTTTTTT.

This CDR3 is CASSASLRQVGVNTEAFF. The CDR3, as DNA: TGTGCCAGCAGTGCTAGCTTGAGACAGGTTGGGGTAAACACTGAAGCTTTCTTT. The V and J genes are TRBV25-1 and TRBJ1-1; tentatively, D is TRBD1 (6 bases). This CDR3 is built from 18 residues. V was clipped by 4 bases and J by 2 bases, with 23 bases between them. In germline, CDR1 is MGHDK, CDR2 SYGVNS.

The chain is built from TRBV6-5 and TRBJ1-6, with a possible D match to TRBD1 (6 bases). The germline CDR1 and CDR2 sequences are MNHEY and SVGAGI. The CDR3 is made up of 15 amino acids. Trimming took 2 bases from V and 6 from J, leaving 11 bases between them. The CDR3 sequence is CASSYTTGSNSPLHF. The CDR3 DNA reads as TGTGCCAGCAGTTACACTACAGGGAGTAATTCACCCCTCCACTTT.

The genes are TRBV10-3 and TRBJ2-1; 11 bases match TRBD1. The CDR3 covers 17 residues. The germline V gene has CDR1 ENHRY and CDR2 SYGVKD. V lost 9 bases and J lost 7; bases outside the gene matches: 17. Here the CDR3 DNA reads TGTGCCATTGCAGATCGGATCGGACAGGGGGCCAATAATGAGCAGTTCTTC. It specifies CAIADRIGQGANNEQFF.

The chain has TRBV6-5 and TRBJ2-7, with a tentative D call TRBD2 (5 bases). Trimming cost V 5 bases and J 3 bases, with 8 bases left between them. The CDR3 totals 12 residues. From germline, CDR1 is MNHEY and CDR2 SVGAGI. DNA for the CDR3: TGTGCCAGCAGTCCTCGGGGCTACGAGCAGTACTTC. Translation: CASSPRGYEQYF.

This chain links TRBV9 with TRBJ1-5, with a weak D call TRBD1 (6 bases). The CDR3 extends over 13 amino acids. V lost 5 bases and J 4 bases, leaving 10 bases between the germline ends. CDR1 is SGDLS, CDR2 YYNGEE, per germline. The CDR3 protein is CASSGQPNQPQHF. CDR3 bases: TGTGCCAGCAGTGGACAGCCAAATCAGCCCCAGCATTTT.

J is TRBJ2-1 and V is TRBV19; 8 bases match TRBD2. This CDR3 contains 14 residues. The J segment lost 2 bases and the V segment lost 10 bases, leaving 7 bases of the junction unmatched. CDR1 and CDR2 (germline): LNHDA, SQIVND (reference sequence). CDR3 DNA: TGTGCCACCAAAGGGGGACTAGCCTACAATGAGCAGTTCTTC. This codes for CATKGGLAYNEQFF.

V gene TRBV5-1 combines with J gene TRBJ2-7, with TRBD2 matching over 8 bases. Trimming took 4 bases from V and 3 from J; bases not matched to a gene: 6. This CDR3 comprises 14 residues. Germline V gene sequence: CDR1 SGHRS, CDR2 YFSETQ. The CDR3 region is CASSDEAGDYEQYF. Written as DNA, the CDR3 is TGCGCCAGCAGCGATGAAGCGGGAGACTACGAGCAGTACTTC.

The chain couples TRBV11-2 to TRBJ2-5; 13 positions agree with TRBD2. There are 17 residues in the CDR3. V shed 6 bases, J shed 3 bases, and the junction held 10 bases outside the gene matches. The germline V gene has CDR1 SGHAT and CDR2 FQNNGV. The CDR3 loop is CASSRTSGGPWEETQYF. CDR3 bases: TGTGCCAGCAGTCGGACTAGCGGGGGCCCGTGGGAAGAGACCCAGTACTTC.

This clone was detected once. The chain links TRBV27 to TRBJ1-6; D is perhaps TRBD1 (5 bases). V shed 0 bases and J shed 8 bases, with 14 bases lying between them. The CDR3 runs 16 residues. Germline-derived CDR1 and CDR2 are MNHEY and SMNVEV (reference sequence). The chain's CDR3 is CASSLSSGLNDSPLHF. The CDR3 DNA follows: TGTGCCAGCAGTTTATCTTCAGGGCTTAACGATTCACCCCTCCACTTT.

J is TRBJ1-2 and V is TRBV28; TRBD1 matches 8 bases. Per germline, CDR1 MDHEN and CDR2 SYDVKM. The CDR3 has 15 residues. V shed 4 bases, J shed 5 bases, and the junction held 9 bases outside the gene matches. The CDR3 DNA sequence: TGTGCCAGCAGTTCCCGGGACAGGTTTATGTATGGCTACACCTTC. Residues: CASSSRDRFMYGYTF.

V usage is TRBV11-2 and J usage is TRBJ2-3; 10 bases match TRBD2. After removal of 3 bases from V and 1 base from J, the junction contained 1 base not matched to a gene. Germline CDR1 is SGHAT and CDR2 is FQNNGV. There are 15 residues in the CDR3. The CDR3 region has the DNA TGTGCCAGCAGCTTCACTAGCGGGGGCACAGATACGCAGTATTTT. Protein product: CASSFTSGGTDTQYF.

The chain recombines TRBV12-3 or TRBV12-4 with TRBJ1-2; TRBD1 is a possible D gene (6 bases). This CDR3 has 13 residues. V lost 5 bases, J lost 4 bases, and 11 bases lay in between. The CDR3 DNA reads as TGTGCCAGCAGTCTTACAGGGTCCTATGGCTACACCTTC. Protein product: CASSLTGSYGYTF.

This clone appeared once. One end of the junction is discordant with germline, which a read error may explain. The J gene is TRBJ2-5, the V gene TRBV7-7; 8 positions match TRBD2. The V gene's germline CDR1 is SSHAT and CDR2 FNYEAQ (reference sequence). The CDR3 extends over 17 amino acids. The CDR3 here is CASSLLPTGGPRETQYF. The DNA of the CDR3 is TGTGCTAGCAGCTTATTGCCGACGGGGGGGCCGAGAGAGACCCAGTACTTC.

The V and J genes are TRBV2 and TRBJ2-2; 8 bases map to TRBD2. The CDR3 is 14 residues long. Germline V gene sequence: CDR1 SNHLY, CDR2 FYNNEI. The J segment lost 5 bases and the V segment lost 4 bases, leaving 3 bases of the junction unmatched. The CDR3 here is CASSVSGSTGELFF. The DNA of the CDR3 is TGTGCCAGCAGTGTCAGCGGGAGTACCGGGGAGCTGTTTTTT. Full variable domain (rest looked up from reference TRBV2 and TRBJ2-2): EPEVTQTPSHQVTQMGQEVILRCVPISNHLYFYWYRQILGQKVEFLVSFYNNEISEKSEIFDDQFSVERPDGSNFTLKIRSTKLEDSAMYFCASSVSGSTGELFFGEGSRLTVL.

This clone was counted a few times. CDR3 nucleotides: TGTGCCAGCAGTGGACTAGTGAATGAGCAGTTCTTC. It is translated as CASSGLVNEQFF. The rearrangement joins TRBV2 to TRBJ2-1, with a tentative D call TRBD2 (6 bases). The CDR3 has 12 amino acids. V dropped 4 bases and J dropped 7 bases, with 8 bases sitting between them. Germline V gives CDR1 SNHLY, CDR2 FYNNEI.

The rearrangement joins TRBV28 to TRBJ2-1, with TRBD2 identical over 8 bases. The J segment lost 7 bases and the V segment lost 1 base, leaving 9 bases of the junction unmatched. Germline CDR1 is MDHEN and CDR2 is SYDVKM. The CDR3 runs 16 residues. CDR3 residues: CASSLYLLAADNEQFF. The CDR3 nucleotides read TGTGCCAGCAGTTTATATCTACTAGCGGCAGATAATGAGCAGTTCTTC.

The chain has TRBV28 and TRBJ2-7; the match to TRBD1 covers 8 bases. V gave up 8 bases and J gave up 2 bases; unmatched junction bases: 2. The CDR3 totals 12 residues. CDR1 is MDHEN and CDR2 is SYDVKM in the germline V gene. The CDR3 is CASGTGPYEQYF. DNA for the CDR3: TGTGCCAGCGGGACAGGTCCCTACGAGCAGTACTTC. Using reference TRBV28 and TRBJ2-7 for the parts outside the CDR3, the full variable domain is DVKVTQSSRYLVKRTGEKVFLECVQDMDHENMFWYRQDPGLGLRLIYFSYDVKMKEKGDIPEGYSVSREKKERFSLILESASTNQTSMYLCASGTGPYEQYFGPGTRLTVT.

This chain joins TRBV9 and TRBJ1-2; 9 positions agree with TRBD1. This CDR3 has 16 amino acids. V lost 3 bases to trimming and J lost 4 bases; unmatched junction nucleotides: 10. The germline V gene has CDR1 SGDLS and CDR2 YYNGEE. CDR3 nucleotides: TGTGCCAGCAGCGACCTCCGGACAGGGGACCGCTATGGCTACACCTTC. It is translated as CASSDLRTGDRYGYTF.

This sequence joins TRBV7-2 and TRBJ1-5; maybe TRBD1 (5 bases). Germline loops: CDR1 SGHTA, CDR2 FQGNSA. The CDR3 consists of 16 residues. Trimming took 5 bases from V and 0 from J, leaving 14 bases between them. CDR3 coding DNA: TGTGCCAGCAGCCCTGGAGGGGTGAGTAGCAATCAGCCCCAGCATTTT. It is translated as CASSPGGVSSNQPQHF.

The gene calls are TRBV3-1 (or the pseudogene TRBV3-2) and TRBJ2-2, with 7 bases fitting TRBD1. CDR3 size: 15 residues. Germline V lookup: CDR1 LGHDT, CDR2 YNNKEL (reference sequence). Trimming at V came to 3 bases and at J to 1 base, leaving 2 bases not matched to a gene. CDR3 nucleotide sequence: TGTGCCAGCAGCCATAGGACAGGGAACACCGGGGAGCTGTTTTTT. It yields the protein CASSHRTGNTGELFF.